This entry is about one T cell receptor beta chain. This clonotype was counted only a few times. Its target antigen remains unknown. No much larger clone exists at a distance of one base, and base qualities are not known. Only healthy Caucasian donors were included. The twin cohort consisted of three pairs of female monozygotic twins, all aged roughly 18 to 30 years. Miltenyi CD45RO+ enrichment and human naive T-cell isolation kits were used to isolate memory (CD45RO+) and naive T cells from PBMC. The method behind the library was 5' RACE. The instrument was an Illumina HiSeq 2000. Template switching introduced a universal primer binding site; the final cDNA contained a unique molecular identifier, enabling accurate counting of TCR cDNA molecules. Specific primers in the conserved constant-segment region were used to synthesize first-strand cDNA for the TCR alpha and beta chains. To control for contamination, every cDNA library was double barcoded, receiving both a SMART-Mk sample barcode and Illumina barcodes. TruSeq adapter sequences, together with Illumina sample barcodes, were added in two successive PCR steps. Sequencing of the TCR alpha and beta cDNA libraries was done on the Illumina HiSeq platform using custom primers. In the original analysis: Unique molecular identifiers were extracted from raw reads with MiGEC, and CDR3 positions were determined with MiXCR. Recombination models were inferred per individual with the repgenHMM and IGoR tools using an EM algorithm. Shared clonotypes were analyzed with the tcR package in R, and sharing was normalized by the product of cloneset sizes. To study raw recombination without the effects of thymic and clonal selection, out-of-frame nonproductive sequences were analyzed. The raw public data were reprocessed by TCRdb itself: fastp quality trimming at Q25, MiXCR clonotype calling, in-frame beta chains only. A single entry per CDR3 protein holds the most common genes and DNA from its merged rows. The V and J calls were determined by TCRdb, not by the authors. The sample has 210,000 or so distinct CDR3 sequences on record, 7.5% of them singletons. The ten largest clones capture around 2.1% of the sample.

These data are taken from a study of identical twins (dated by TCRdb to 2016 to 2017). Notes on the research overall: To test whether fetal clonotypes persist, this study deep-sequenced TCR alpha and beta repertoires from monozygotic twins, from unrelated adults of various ages, and from cord blood. To rule out contamination, the twin experiments were replicated at different times with different library preparation protocols.

What the work shows at the level of the full study, not this receptor alone: Zero-insertion analyses could be partly confounded by invariant T cells such as MAIT and iNKT, although diverse VJ usage argued against such confounding for most clonotypes. Fewer insertions were carried by abundant cord blood beta clonotypes, a similar but weaker trend appeared in young adult naive repertoires, and no such trend appeared in memory repertoires. Compared with coincidental sharing between unrelated individuals, out-of-frame TCR alpha sequences shared between twins had an excess of sequences with low generation probability. Out-of-frame TCR alpha sharing in monozygotic twins was systematically underestimated by recombination models, whereas sharing between unrelated individuals was in agreement with the recombination models. Because the same donors could not be followed over many years, the conclusions depended on cross-sectional statistical analysis. In beta out-of-frame sequences, excess twin sharing was weaker, because having fewer shared sequences lowered the signal-to-noise ratio.

From cysteine to phenylalanine, the CDR3 is 15 amino acids long. This entry keeps only the CDR3 DNA: 45 bases, framed from base 1. CDR1 and CDR2 are drawn from the germline V gene (reference sequence): DFQATT, SNEGSKA. The V end loses 0 bases and the J end loses 2 bases, and a stretch of 14 bases separates them. This sample was shared with a second study, whose subject was yellow fever vaccine responses in identical twins. That second publication adds: The T cell response to vaccination in identical twins was reported by the authors to appear partly convergent and partly personalized. Focusing on identical twins, the study followed the T cell clones that responded to the vaccine, and did so with precision.

Sequences were obtained from memory (CD45RO+) T cells sorted from blood. What the cell subset or site label conveys for this sample: CD45RO+ enriched T cells. The rearrangement joined TRBV20-1 to TRBJ2-7; TRBD1 is a possible D gene, resting on 6 matching bases. This sequence originates from a woman younger than 35 in good health. In nucleotides, the sequence is TGCAGTGCTAGAGAGGAGACAGGCGTGACCTACGAGCAGTACTTC. Its coded protein is CSAREETGVTYEQYF.